This T cell receptor beta chain was obtained from a study of CD8 T cells in ankylosing spondylitis. The study's findings and limits: Among TCR beta sequences, a motif of several highly homologous variants appeared characteristic of ankylosing spondylitis blood. In reactive arthritis synovial fluid and blood, some motif variants had been reported before. Researchers reportedly found disease-linked clones significantly enriched in matched ankylosing spondylitis synovial fluid.

CDR1 is SQVTM and CDR2 is ANQGSEA in the germline V gene. This CDR3 is built from 14 residues. With 6 bases clipped from V and 4 bases from J, the junction kept 11 bases outside the gene matches. This clonotype was observed many times. Its target is unknown. TCRdb independently ran MiXCR on the 5' RACE reads; one entry per CDR3 protein. The sample contains about 130,000 distinct CDR3 sequences, roughly 11% of which appear only once. V gene TRBV29-1 combines with J gene TRBJ1-2; 7 nucleotides agree with TRBD1. This clonotype was obtained from a female donor with ankylosing spondylitis or in good health (not recorded which). Sequences were obtained from blood, either unsorted or a sorted T cell fraction (not recorded which). Written as DNA, the CDR3 is TGCAGCGTGGGGGGACAGCGAACATCCTATGGCTACACCTTC. Protein product: CSVGGQRTSYGYTF.